Listed here are 21 T cell receptor beta chains from one sample, sequenced in a study of PD-1 blockade in classical Hodgkin lymphoma. After autologous stem cell transplantation all patients relapsed, and prior brentuximab vedotin exposure differed between cohorts. Magnetic negative selection was used to purify CD4+ T cells from PBMCs that had been thawed. Here immunoSEQ multiplex PCR was the method, and the copy in TCRdb shows in-frame clones only, minus some. The repertoire holds approximately 10,000 clones, 74% seen once, with less than 5% in the top ten. The sample consisted of CD4+ T cells from blood, taken at baseline. All receptors derive from a human donor with classical Hodgkin lymphoma.

The CDR3: CASSLGRVRGETQYF. CDR3 nucleotide sequence: TGTGCCAGCAGTTTGGGAAGGGTGAGAGGGGAGACCCAGTACTTC. This sequence joins TRBV27 and TRBJ2-5, with D perhaps TRBD2 (5 bases). V was clipped by 3 bases and J by 5 bases, with 16 bases between them. This CDR3 spans 15 amino acids. Germline V lookup: CDR1 MNHEY, CDR2 SMNVEV (reference sequence).

This clone appeared once. The gene calls are TRBV28 and TRBJ2-5; D unresolved. Germline V gene lookup returns CDR1 MDHEN and CDR2 SYDVKM. V was trimmed by 5 bases and J by 2 bases, leaving 12 bases between them. The CDR3 contains 14 residues. The CDR3 here is CASSPYLGQETQYF. The CDR3 DNA follows: TGTGCCAGCAGTCCCTATCTGGGACAAGAGACCCAGTACTTC.

The chain recombines TRBV5-1 with TRBJ2-1; the D gene is possibly TRBD2 (5 bases). This CDR3 has 14 residues. V was pared by 2 bases and J by 6 bases, with 12 bases between. Per germline, CDR1 SGHRS and CDR2 YFSETQ. The CDR3 sequence: CASSFPGSGNEQFF. Written as DNA, the CDR3 is TGCGCCAGCAGCTTCCCGGGATCGGGCAATGAGCAGTTCTTC.

The chain joins TRBV5-4 to TRBJ2-5; TRBD2 aligns across 8 bases. CDR3 length: 14 residues. In germline, CDR1 is SGHNT, CDR2 YYREEE (reference sequence). Germline trimming cut 0 bases from V and 5 bases from J; bases unmatched to any gene: 3. DNA for the CDR3: TGTGCCAGCAGCTTGGTCGGCGGGGGGGAGACCCAGTACTTC. Translation: CASSLVGGGETQYF.

J is TRBJ1-1 and V is TRBV5-1; D is unresolved. This CDR3 is built from 16 residues. V was clipped by 0 bases and J by 0 bases, with 12 bases between them. Germline-derived CDR1 and CDR2 are SGHRS and YFSETQ. The CDR3: CASSLDPVAMNTEAFF. Written as DNA, the CDR3 is TGCGCCAGCAGCTTGGATCCAGTCGCCATGAACACTGAAGCTTTCTTT. The entire variable domain, with the rest obtained from reference TRBV5-1 and TRBJ1-1, is as follows: KAGVTQTPRYLIKTRGQQVTLSCSPISGHRSVSWYQQTPGQGLQFLFEYFSETQRNKGNFPGRFSGRQFSNSRSEMNVSTLELGDSALYLCASSLDPVAMNTEAFFGQGTRLTVV.

The V gene is TRBV5-6, the J gene TRBJ2-5; 9 bases are shared with TRBD1. After removal of 3 bases from V and 6 bases from J, the junction contained 3 bases not matched to a gene. Germline V gene data show CDR1 as SGHDT and CDR2 as YYEEEE. The CDR3 has 13 residues. The CDR3 sequence is CASSYGQGKTQYF. CDR3 nucleotides: TGTGCCAGCAGCTATGGACAGGGGAAGACCCAGTACTTC.

J is TRBJ2-2 and V is TRBV4-2; D may be TRBD2 (5 bases). The V end was cut by 4 bases, the J end by 2 bases, with 14 bases between. From germline, CDR1 is LGHNA and CDR2 YNFKEQ. This CDR3 has 16 residues. CDR3 sequence (DNA): TGTGCCAGCAGCCCCCGCGGCGGGCGCAACACCGGGGAGCTGTTTTTT. This translates into CASSPRGGRNTGELFF.

This chain uses TRBV5-1 with TRBJ2-1; 7 bases agree with TRBD1. CDR1 is SGHRS, CDR2 YFSETQ, per germline. The CDR3 covers 16 residues. Trimming removed 4 bases from V and 4 bases from J; junction bases left unmatched: 11. For the CDR3, the DNA is TGCGCCAGCAGCCAAACCGGACAGGAGAGTTACAATGAGCAGTTCTTC. It translates to CASSQTGQESYNEQFF.

The V gene is TRBV27, the J gene TRBJ2-7; TRBD1 matches 7 bases. The CDR3 runs to 15 residues. With 7 bases clipped from V and 1 base from J, the junction kept 10 bases outside the gene matches. Germline V gene sequence: CDR1 MNHEY, CDR2 SMNVEV (reference sequence). The CDR3 DNA sequence: TGTGCCAGCAACAGGGGATTGACCCCTTCCTACGAGCAGTACTTC. Residues: CASNRGLTPSYEQYF.

V usage is TRBV2 and J usage is TRBJ2-7; 10 bases map to TRBD1. Germline values: CDR1 SNHLY, CDR2 FYNNEI. The CDR3 extends over 13 amino acids. J was trimmed by 6 bases and V by 4 bases; bases with no gene match: 3. CDR3: CASSAGTGVEQYF. Written as DNA, the CDR3 is TGTGCCAGCAGTGCGGGGACAGGGGTCGAGCAGTACTTC.

J is TRBJ2-2 and V is TRBV28; D ambiguous. Trimming removed 3 bases at V and 7 bases at J, with 6 bases between. The germline V gene has CDR1 MDHEN and CDR2 SYDVKM. This CDR3 is 12 amino acids long. This chain's CDR3 is CASSLVGGELFF. The CDR3 region has the DNA TGTGCCAGCAGTTTGGTGGGCGGGGAGCTGTTTTTT.

The V gene is TRBV30, the J gene TRBJ2-2, with D possibly matching TRBD1 (6 bases). This CDR3 is built from 14 residues. Trimming stripped 3 bases from V and 4 bases from J, with 12 bases between. Germline V gene sequence: CDR1 GTSNPN, CDR2 SVGIG (reference sequence). The CDR3 loop reads CAWRKLGGTGELFF. In nucleotides, the CDR3 is TGTGCCTGGAGAAAACTAGGGGGCACCGGGGAGCTGTTTTTT.

The J gene is TRBJ2-5, the V gene TRBV4-2, with 8 bases aligning to TRBD2. The J call may be incorrect, as the DNA end agrees better with TRBJ2-7. Germline loops: CDR1 LGHNA, CDR2 YNFKEQ. CDR3 length: 16 amino acids. The chain's CDR3 is CASSPPQREPPYEQYF. CDR3 bases: TGTGCCAGCAGTCCCCCCCAGCGGGAGCCCCCCTACGAGCAGTACTTC.

V and J are TRBV7-9 and TRBJ2-3; 7 positions agree with TRBD1. CDR1 is SEHNR, CDR2 FQNEAQ, per germline (reference sequence). CDR3 length: 16 residues. V dropped 2 bases and J dropped 2; count of bases not matched to a gene: 7. The DNA of the CDR3 is TGTGCCAGCAGCTTACTAGGGCAGGGGGTCACAGATACGCAGTATTTT. It is translated as CASSLLGQGVTDTQYF.

The rearrangement uses TRBV11-2 and TRBJ2-2; D gene uncertain. The CDR3 totals 14 residues. Germline values: CDR1 SGHAT, CDR2 FQNNGV. With 0 bases removed from V and 6 bases from J, the gap between germline ends came to 8 bases. The CDR3 sequence is CASSLDIIAGELFF. The CDR3, as DNA: TGTGCCAGCAGCTTAGATATTATTGCCGGGGAGCTGTTTTTT.

The chain links TRBV5-6 to TRBJ1-1; D call uncertain. The V gene lost 0 bases and the J gene lost 2 bases, with 11 bases spanning the gap. CDR1 and CDR2 (germline): SGHDT, YYEEEE. The CDR3 runs to 15 residues. CDR3 nucleotide sequence: TGTGCCAGCAGCTTGGGGATGAGGGCCAACACTGAAGCTTTCTTT. It encodes CASSLGMRANTEAFF.

This clone was observed once. The chain links TRBV9 to TRBJ2-1; D is perhaps TRBD2 (5 bases). The germline V gene has CDR1 SGDLS and CDR2 YYNGEE. Trimming took off 0 bases at V and 1 base at J, with 11 bases between the two ends. This CDR3 is 16 amino acids long. The CDR3 sequence: CASSVGGYGSYNEQFF. As DNA, the CDR3 is TGTGCCAGCAGCGTAGGAGGGTACGGTTCCTACAATGAGCAGTTCTTC.

This clone is labeled as medium-sized. The genes are TRBV27 and TRBJ2-7; D might be TRBD1 or TRBD2, each matching 5 bases. CDR1 is MNHEY and CDR2 is SMNVEV in the germline V gene (reference sequence). This CDR3 contains 16 residues. V was trimmed by 5 bases and J by 1 base, leaving 18 bases between them. The CDR3 spells CASSLRVSGTSYEQYF. For the CDR3, the DNA is TGTGCCAGCAGTCTCAGGGTGTCGGGAACTTCCTACGAGCAGTACTTC.

This chain joins TRBV7-3 and TRBJ2-3; 13 nucleotides match TRBD2. The length of the CDR3 is 17 residues. The germline CDR1 and CDR2 sequences are SGHTA and FQGTGA. The V gene end was trimmed by 5 bases and the J gene end by 1 base; junction bases not matched to a gene: 6. In DNA, the CDR3 is TGTGCCAGCAGCCGAGGGGGACTAGCGGGACGCACAGATACGCAGTATTTT. This codes for CASSRGGLAGRTDTQYF.

V is TRBV2 and J is TRBJ2-4, with no clear D. V shed 1 base and J shed 6 bases, with 10 bases lying between them. Germline assignment: CDR1 SNHLY and CDR2 FYNNEI. The CDR3 runs to 14 residues. The CDR3, as DNA: TGTGCCAGCAGTGAAGGGGTCGTCGGAAACATTCAGTACTTC. It translates to CASSEGVVGNIQYF. Together with reference TRBV2 and TRBJ2-4, the CDR3 gives the full variable domain: EPEVTQTPSHQVTQMGQEVILRCVPISNHLYFYWYRQILGQKVEFLVSFYNNEISEKSEIFDDQFSVERPDGSNFTLKIRSTKLEDSAMYFCASSEGVVGNIQYFGAGTRLSVL.

The V and J genes are TRBV7-2 and TRBJ1-2, with D uncertain. Looked up from germline, CDR1 is SGHTA and CDR2 is FQGNSA. The CDR3 is 14 amino acids. V lost 8 bases and J 0 bases, leaving 13 bases between the germline ends. The CDR3: CASLPRHPNYGYTF. The CDR3 DNA follows: TGTGCCAGCCTCCCACGGCACCCTAACTATGGCTACACCTTC.